This TCR beta chain emerged from a study of blood T cell repertoires in COVID-19. Study details: In each case, the material was cDNA or gDNA derived from T cells, B-cell-depleted T cells, or PBMCs.

With V trimmed by 6 bases and J by 4 bases, 4 bases remained unmatched. The CDR3 has 13 amino acids. Germline V gene sequence: CDR1 MRHNA, CDR2 SNTAGT. Patients of the Seattle cohort, enrolled during active infection, were followed longitudinally. Assay: immunoSEQ multiplex PCR; the TCRdb copy retains only in-frame clones and omits some. The table records about 180,000 clones, approximately 87% of them present only once. The sequence derives from a person aged 65-85 years with COVID-19, enrolled during active disease. The sequenced material came from peripheral blood. The V gene is TRBV6-4, the J gene TRBJ1-1; 8 bases align to TRBD1. CDR3 in amino acids: CASRDRAGTEAFF. The CDR3 region has the DNA TGTGCCAGCAGGGACAGGGCGGGCACTGAAGCTTTCTTT.